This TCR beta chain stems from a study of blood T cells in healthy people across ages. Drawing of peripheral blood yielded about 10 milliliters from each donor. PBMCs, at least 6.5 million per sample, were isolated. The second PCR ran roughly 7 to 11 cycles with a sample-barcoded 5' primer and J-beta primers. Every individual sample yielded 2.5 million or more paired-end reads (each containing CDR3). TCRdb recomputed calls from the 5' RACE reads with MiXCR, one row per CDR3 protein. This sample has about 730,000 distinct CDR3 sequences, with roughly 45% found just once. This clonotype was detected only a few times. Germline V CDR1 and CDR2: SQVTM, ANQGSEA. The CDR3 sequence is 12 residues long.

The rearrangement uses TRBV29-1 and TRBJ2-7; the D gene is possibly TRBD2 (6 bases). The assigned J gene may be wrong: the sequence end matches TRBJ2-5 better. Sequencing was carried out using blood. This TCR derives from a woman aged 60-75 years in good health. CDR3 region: CSVTGETETQYF. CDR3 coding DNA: TGCAGCGTCACGGGAGAAACAGAGACCCAGTACTTC.